Following are 26 T cell receptor beta chains from one sample sequenced in a study of blood T cell repertoires in COVID-19. Sequenced by immunoSEQ multiplex PCR; TCRdb stores in-frame clones only, minus some. The table shows approximately 190,000 clones, with about 80% occurring only once. Specimen: peripheral blood. The receptors come from a man aged 60 to 75 with acute or convalescent COVID-19.

The V gene is TRBV6-5, the J gene TRBJ2-7, with 9 nucleotides matching TRBD2. The CDR3 is 14 residues long. CDR1 MNHEY and CDR2 SVGAGI come from the germline V gene. V shed 6 bases, J shed 5 bases, and the junction held 8 bases outside the gene matches. CDR3 DNA sequence: TGTGCCAGCAGGGTTAGCGGGAGCAACAACGAGCAGTACTTC. It specifies CASRVSGSNNEQYF.

CDR3 coding DNA: TGTGCCAGCAGTGAGGCCCCCTTTCGGGGATATGAGCAGTTCTTC. Its translation: CASSEAPFRGYEQFF. This chain joins TRBV6-1 and TRBJ2-1; tentatively, D is TRBD2 (5 bases). This CDR3 region has 15 residues. Trimming removed 3 bases at V and 8 bases at J, with 17 bases between. In germline, CDR1 is MNHNS, CDR2 SASEGT.

The chain joins TRBV4-3 to TRBJ1-2; maybe TRBD1 (6 bases). The V gene's germline CDR1 is LGHNA and CDR2 YSLEER. The length of the CDR3 is 17 residues. Trimming removed 0 bases from V and 2 bases from J, with 16 bases in between. CDR3 coding DNA: TGCGCCAGCAGCCAAGATCTAACCCGGACAGAAAACTATGGCTACACCTTC. It encodes CASSQDLTRTENYGYTF.

The chain is built from TRBV4-3 and TRBJ1-2; the D gene is possibly TRBD1 (6 bases). Per the germline V gene, CDR1 is LGHNA and CDR2 is YSLEER. CDR3 length: 16 residues. V gave up 1 base and J gave up 3 bases, with 15 bases separating them. The DNA of the CDR3 is TGCGCCAGCAGCCAAGTGTTGACAGGACGACACTATGGCTACACCTTC. Protein product: CASSQVLTGRHYGYTF.

In regard to this clone: Other DNA sequences from this sample encode an identical CDR3 as well. The chain links TRBV6-5 to TRBJ1-3; maybe TRBD1 (6 bases). Trimming left V 6 bases short and J 0 bases short, with 12 bases between. Germline CDR1 MNHEY, CDR2 SVGAGI. This CDR3 is 15 amino acids long. CDR3 DNA sequence: TGTGCCAGCAGGCCTACAGGGCTCTCTGGAAACACCATATATTTT. This gives the protein CASRPTGLSGNTIYF.

The V gene is TRBV10-2, the J gene TRBJ2-7; TRBD2 matches 9 bases. Trimming at V came to 0 bases and at J to 2 bases, leaving 20 bases not matched to a gene. This CDR3 region has 21 residues. The germline CDR1 and CDR2 sequences are WSHSY and SAAADI. The CDR3, as DNA: TGCGCCAGCAGTGAGTCCAGGAGGGGACTAGCCCTCACCCAAGCCACCTACGAGCAGTACTTC. It specifies CASSESRRGLALTQATYEQYF.

The V and J genes are TRBV6-4 and TRBJ2-1, with TRBD2 matching over 9 bases. The germline V gene has CDR1 MRHNA and CDR2 SNTAGT. V shed 8 bases and J 8 bases; nucleotides not matched to a gene: 13. This CDR3 spans 15 amino acids. CDR3 in DNA: TGTGCCAGCTTTCCGGGACTAGCAATCTCCGATGAGCAGTTCTTC. Translated, it gives CASFPGLAISDEQFF.

The table lists this clone with a count of one. The rearrangement links TRBV9 to TRBJ2-1; 8 nucleotides agree with TRBD2. Germline V gene sequence: CDR1 SGDLS, CDR2 YYNGEE. V was clipped by 0 bases and J by 2 bases; unmatched bases: 4. This CDR3 spans 16 amino acids. In DNA form, the CDR3 reads TGTGCCAGCAGCGTAGATCCGGGGGGGACCTACAATGAGCAGTTCTTC. Translation gives CASSVDPGGTYNEQFF.

This clone has just one count. V is TRBV9 and J is TRBJ2-2; possible D gene TRBD1, 5 bases. The CDR3 extends over 14 amino acids. Germline V lookup: CDR1 SGDLS, CDR2 YYNGEE. Trimming stripped 0 bases from V and 7 bases from J, with 10 bases between. Here the CDR3 reads CASSVVGDNGELFF. As DNA, the CDR3 is TGTGCCAGCAGCGTAGTAGGGGATAACGGGGAGCTGTTTTTT. Drawing the rest from reference TRBV9 and TRBJ2-2, the complete variable domain is DSGVTQTPKHLITATGQRVTLRCSPRSGDLSVYWYQQSLDQGLQFLIQYYNGEERAKGNILERFSAQQFPDLHSELNLSSLELGDSALYFCASSVVGDNGELFFGEGSRLTVL.

DNA for the CDR3: TGTGCCAGCGGCCCTAGCGGGGGGAGCACCGGGGAGCTGTTTTTT. This gives the protein CASGPSGGSTGELFF. J is TRBJ2-2 and V is TRBV7-3, with 11 bases that match TRBD2. The length of the CDR3 is 15 residues. V lost 8 bases and J lost 4; bases outside the gene matches: 6. Germline V gene sequence: CDR1 SGHTA, CDR2 FQGTGA.

The rearrangement uses TRBV2 and TRBJ2-3, with 8 bases lining up with TRBD1. Trimming removed 2 bases from V and 14 bases from J; junction bases left unmatched: 6. The CDR3 extends over 12 amino acids. The V gene's germline CDR1 is SNHLY and CDR2 FYNNEI. The CDR3 loop is CASSERDRLGYF. The CDR3 DNA follows: TGTGCCAGCAGTGAACGGGACAGGTTGGGGTATTTT. Full variable domain (rest looked up from reference TRBV2 and TRBJ2-3): EPEVTQTPSHQVTQMGQEVILRCVPISNHLYFYWYRQILGQKVEFLVSFYNNEISEKSEIFDDQFSVERPDGSNFTLKIRSTKLEDSAMYFCASSERDRLGYFGPGTRLTVL.

CDR3 loop: CALHRGQGDYEQYF. CDR3 nucleotide sequence: TGTGCCCTTCACCGGGGACAGGGTGACTACGAGCAGTACTTC. V and J are TRBV6-5 and TRBJ2-7, with TRBD1 matching 9 bases. This CDR3 has 14 residues. After removal of 11 bases from V and 3 bases from J, the junction contained 11 bases not matched to a gene. Germline assignment: CDR1 MNHEY and CDR2 SVGAGI.

The chain employs TRBV6-1 and TRBJ2-1, with D uncertain. This CDR3 spans 17 amino acids. Germline-derived CDR1 and CDR2 are MNHNS and SASEGT. V was cut by 2 bases and J by 0 bases, with 14 bases left in between. This chain's CDR3 is CASSERGSLSSYNEQFF. DNA for the CDR3: TGTGCCAGCAGTGAACGAGGAAGCCTTAGCTCCTACAATGAGCAGTTCTTC.

There are a few counts of this clone. J is TRBJ2-2 and V is TRBV4-1; 8 bases agree with TRBD1. The V gene's germline CDR1 is MGHRA and CDR2 YSYEKL. Trimming took 4 bases from V and 5 from J; bases not matched to a gene: 9. This CDR3 is 16 amino acids long. CDR3 DNA: TGCGCCAGCAGCCGGGTAGGACAGGGATATACCGGGGAGCTGTTTTTT. Amino acid sequence: CASSRVGQGYTGELFF.

The chain has TRBV6-1 and TRBJ2-1; TRBD2 aligns across 8 bases. Germline lookup yields CDR1 MNHNS and CDR2 SASEGT. This CDR3 contains 16 residues. V shed 3 bases and J 4 bases; nucleotides not matched to a gene: 8. CDR3 sequence reads: CASSDRRGGRYNEQFF. The DNA for the CDR3 is TGTGCCAGCAGTGACCGACGGGGGGGCCGATACAATGAGCAGTTCTTC.

In this sample, this clone turned up a few times. The V gene is TRBV4-1, the J gene TRBJ2-2, with a possible D match to TRBD1 (6 bases). The germline V gene has CDR1 MGHRA and CDR2 YSYEKL. Trimming pared 0 bases from V and 0 bases from J, leaving 8 bases between. The CDR3 runs 16 residues. Written as DNA, the CDR3 is TGCGCCAGCAGCCAAGAACCAGGGGCGAACACCGGGGAGCTGTTTTTT. Its protein is CASSQEPGANTGELFF.

The chain is built from TRBV5-1 and TRBJ2-1, with TRBD2 as a possible D gene (6 bases). CDR1 is SGHRS, CDR2 YFSETQ, per germline. Trimming stripped 5 bases from V and 2 bases from J, with 14 bases between. The CDR3 spans 15 residues. The CDR3 here is CASRVGDSAYNEQFF. The CDR3 nucleotides are TGCGCCAGCAGGGTAGGGGACTCTGCCTACAATGAGCAGTTCTTC.

This chain links TRBV15 with TRBJ2-5, with D maybe TRBD2 (5 bases). The V end was cut by 5 bases, the J end by 4 bases, with 8 bases between. Germline CDR1 and CDR2: LNHNV and YYDKDF (reference sequence). This CDR3 has 12 amino acids. The CDR3 DNA follows: TGTGCCACCAGCCAGCGGTCAGAGACCCAGTACTTC. Amino acid sequence: CATSQRSETQYF.

J is TRBJ2-3 and V is TRBV9, with TRBD1 as a possible D gene (6 bases). V was cut by 5 bases and J by 6 bases, with 28 bases left in between. CDR3 length: 18 amino acids. From germline, CDR1 is SGDLS and CDR2 YYNGEE. CDR3 in DNA: TGTGCCAGCAGAGCTCTACCCGACCCAGGGGTGGGGACGGATACGCAGTATTTT. It encodes CASRALPDPGVGTDTQYF. Full variable domain (remainder filled in from reference TRBV9 and TRBJ2-3): DSGVTQTPKHLITATGQRVTLRCSPRSGDLSVYWYQQSLDQGLQFLIQYYNGEERAKGNILERFSAQQFPDLHSELNLSSLELGDSALYFCASRALPDPGVGTDTQYFGPGTRLTVL.

J is TRBJ2-7 and V is TRBV28; TRBD1 is a possible D gene (7 bases). The ends were cut back, 7 bases at V and 3 bases at J, with 22 bases in the middle. The germline V gene has CDR1 MDHEN and CDR2 SYDVKM. This CDR3 comprises 16 residues. The CDR3 here is CASNLKGGRGDYEQYF. Written as DNA, the CDR3 is TGTGCCAGCAACCTCAAAGGGGGCAGGGGGGACTACGAGCAGTACTTC. The entire variable domain, with the rest obtained from reference TRBV28 and TRBJ2-7, is as follows: DVKVTQSSRYLVKRTGEKVFLECVQDMDHENMFWYRQDPGLGLRLIYFSYDVKMKEKGDIPEGYSVSREKKERFSLILESASTNQTSMYLCASNLKGGRGDYEQYFGPGTRLTVT.

The chain uses TRBV6-5 and TRBJ2-1, with 12 positions matching TRBD2. Germline CDR1 reads MNHEY; CDR2 reads SVGAGI. The CDR3 is 16 residues long. J was trimmed by 8 bases and V by 4 bases; bases with no gene match: 9. The DNA for the CDR3 is TGTGCCAGCAGTTCCCCCCGGACTAGCGGGACGGATGAGCAGTTCTTC. This translates into CASSSPRTSGTDEQFF.

The rearrangement links TRBV12-5 to TRBJ1-5, with D unclear. CDR3 length equals 11 residues. V lost 6 bases and J lost 6, with 6 bases in between. The germline gives CDR1 LGHNT, CDR2 FRNRAP. The CDR3 region has the DNA TGTGCTAGTGGCCGGGGTCAGCCCCAGCATTTT. It codes for CASGRGQPQHF.

The V gene is TRBV6-5, the J gene TRBJ2-1; D gene unclear. In germline, CDR1 is MNHEY, CDR2 SVGAGI. Trimming removed 2 bases at V and 3 bases at J, with 11 bases between. This CDR3 is 15 amino acids long. CDR3: CASSYPGRFYNEQFF. CDR3 DNA sequence: TGTGCCAGCAGTTACCCCGGCAGGTTCTACAATGAGCAGTTCTTC.

V usage is TRBV3-1 (or the pseudogene TRBV3-2) and J usage is TRBJ2-7; 13 bases line up with TRBD2. This CDR3 comprises 16 residues. Trimming at V came to 3 bases and at J to 4 bases, leaving 6 bases not matched to a gene. Per germline, CDR1 LGHDT and CDR2 YNNKEL (reference sequence). This CDR3 is CASSHPGLAGAYEQYF. The CDR3 DNA reads as TGTGCCAGCAGCCACCCCGGACTAGCGGGGGCGTACGAGCAGTACTTC.

This chain uses TRBV5-4 with TRBJ2-3, with 10 bases that match TRBD2. V shed 0 bases and J 0 bases; nucleotides not matched to a gene: 13. From germline, CDR1 is SGHNT and CDR2 YYREEE (reference sequence). This CDR3 is built from 20 residues. The CDR3 loop is CASSLALAGVAPLSTDTQYF. The CDR3 bases are TGTGCCAGCAGCTTGGCCCTAGCGGGAGTGGCCCCCTTAAGCACAGATACGCAGTATTTT.

This chain connects TRBV9 to TRBJ2-7, with D possibly matching TRBD2 (6 bases). CDR3 length: 15 amino acids. Per the germline V gene, CDR1 is SGDLS and CDR2 is YYNGEE. Trimming cost V 0 bases and J 1 base, with 11 bases left between them. CDR3 sequence: CASSVATGDSYEQYF. The CDR3 DNA reads TGTGCCAGCAGCGTAGCCACGGGAGATTCCTACGAGCAGTACTTC.